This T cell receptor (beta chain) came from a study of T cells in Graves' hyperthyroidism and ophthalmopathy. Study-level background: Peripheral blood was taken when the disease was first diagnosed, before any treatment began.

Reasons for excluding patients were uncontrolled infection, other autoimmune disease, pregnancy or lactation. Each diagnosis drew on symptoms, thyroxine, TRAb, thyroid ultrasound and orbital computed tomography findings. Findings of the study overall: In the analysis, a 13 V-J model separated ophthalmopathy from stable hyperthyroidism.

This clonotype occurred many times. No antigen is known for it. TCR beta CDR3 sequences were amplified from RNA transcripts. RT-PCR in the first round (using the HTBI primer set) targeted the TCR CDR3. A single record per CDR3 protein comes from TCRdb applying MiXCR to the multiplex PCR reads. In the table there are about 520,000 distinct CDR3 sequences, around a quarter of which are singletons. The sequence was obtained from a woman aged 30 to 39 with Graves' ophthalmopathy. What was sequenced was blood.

In DNA form, the CDR3 reads TGTGCCAGCAGTTTAGGCAGCGGGGGGGAGACCCAGTACTTC. Translated, it gives CASSLGSGGETQYF. This chain links TRBV12-3 or TRBV12-4 with TRBJ2-5, with 9 bases identical to TRBD2. This CDR3 is 14 amino acids long. Losses at the gene ends were 1 base for V and 5 bases for J; bases not matched to a gene: 2.